Listed below are T cell receptor beta chains from one sample, sequenced in a study of blood T cell repertoires in COVID-19. Assay used: immunoSEQ multiplex PCR; TCRdb lists only in-frame clones, some missing. The top ten hold roughly 2.6% of the sample, which has under 250,000 clones, 85% to 90% seen once. The sample comprised peripheral blood. Receptors were obtained from a woman in her sixties with acute or convalescent COVID-19. Both conserved end residues are part of each CDR3. Each record gives: clone size, D gene, V gene, J gene, CDR3 protein, CDR3 DNA. D genes are given only for firm matches. Size values are once, few and many counts, or a class for expanded clones, and some rows have none.

NA	NA	TRBV7-9	TRBJ2-7	CASRRLEVSYEQYF	TGTGCCAGCAGACGACTGGAGGTGTCGTACGAGCAGTACTTC
NA	TRBD1	TRBV5-6	TRBJ1-4	CASSHNRGTNEKLFF	TGTGCCAGCAGCCATAACAGGGGTACTAATGAAAAACTGTTTTTT
NA	TRBD1	TRBV3-1/TRBV3-2	TRBJ1-5	CASSLQGAGGNQPQHF	TGTGCCAGCAGCCTACAGGGGGCAGGCGGCAATCAGCCCCAGCATTTT
NA	TRBD2	TRBV7-9	TRBJ2-2	CASSFSGTGELFF	TGTGCCAGCAGCTTTAGCGGGACCGGGGAGCTGTTTTTT
NA	NA	TRBV7-9	TRBJ1-2	CASSVTTVNYGYTF	TGTGCCAGCAGCGTTACGACAGTTAACTATGGCTACACCTTC
NA	NA	TRBV5-8	TRBJ2-1	CASSLGLTNLYNEQFF	TGTGCCAGCAGCTTGGGACTTACTAATCTCTACAATGAGCAGTTCTTC
NA	NA	TRBV6-2/TRBV6-3	TRBJ2-7	CASSYSGQREQYF	TGTGCCAGCAGTTACTCCGGACAACGCGAGCAGTACTTC
NA	TRBD1	TRBV30	TRBJ2-1	CAWSVLGQGFEQFF	TGTGCCTGGAGTGTACTGGGACAGGGATTTGAGCAGTTCTTC
NA	NA	TRBV7-9	TRBJ1-3	CASSVASGNTIYF	TGTGCCAGCAGCGTCGCTAGCGGAAACACCATATATTTT
NA	TRBD2	TRBV30	TRBJ2-7	CATSGLAGEQYF	TGTGCCACCTCGGGACTAGCGGGGGAGCAGTACTTC
NA	NA	TRBV2	TRBJ2-2	CASSAGRGAVNTGELFF	TGTGCCAGCAGTGCTGGGAGGGGGGCCGTTAACACCGGGGAGCTGTTTTTT
NA	TRBD1	TRBV18	TRBJ1-5	CASSPGTGIGQPQHF	TGTGCCAGCTCACCTGGGACAGGGATCGGTCAGCCCCAGCATTTT
NA	NA	TRBV5-1	TRBJ1-1	CASSRKGQDTEAFF	TGCGCCAGCAGCCGGAAGGGGCAGGACACTGAAGCTTTCTTT
NA	TRBD2	TRBV4-3	TRBJ2-7	CASSQGTSGKDEQYF	TGCGCCAGCAGCCAAGGGACTAGCGGGAAGGACGAGCAGTACTTC
once	NA	TRBV7-9	TRBJ2-2	CASSLRGTIHGELFF	TGTGCCAGCAGCTTAAGGGGGACTATTCACGGGGAGCTGTTTTTT
NA	NA	TRBV5-4	TRBJ1-2	CASSPGQTYGYTF	TGTGCCAGCAGCCCCGGACAGACCTATGGCTACACCTTC
NA	TRBD1	TRBV14	TRBJ1-2	CASSHRTGGYGYTF	TGTGCCAGCAGCCATCGGACAGGGGGCTATGGCTACACCTTC
once	TRBD1	TRBV27	TRBJ2-7	CASSLGPPGQGWEQYF	TGTGCCAGCAGTTTGGGCCCGCCGGGACAGGGGTGGGAGCAGTACTTC
NA	TRBD1	TRBV12-5	TRBJ2-1	CASGFRDRGPHEQFF	TGTGCTAGTGGTTTCCGGGACAGGGGGCCCCATGAGCAGTTCTTC
NA	NA	TRBV19	TRBJ2-7	CASSGRGSHYEQYF	TGTGCCAGTAGTGGGCGGGGCAGCCACTACGAGCAGTACTTC
NA	TRBD1	TRBV19	TRBJ1-5	CASSTTRTGMSVQPQHF	TGTGCCAGTAGTACGACCCGGACAGGAATGAGTGTGCAGCCCCAGCATTTT
NA	NA	TRBV19	TRBJ1-1	CAISPRGYVGGTEAFF	TGTGCCATCTCACCTCGGGGCTACGTAGGGGGCACTGAAGCTTTCTTT
NA	TRBD1	TRBV13	TRBJ1-1	CASSPTETGSWTEAFF	TGTGCCAGCAGCCCAACCGAGACAGGGTCTTGGACTGAAGCTTTCTTT
NA	NA	TRBV28	TRBJ1-1	CASSLLLTEAFF	TGTGCCAGCAGTTTACTCCTAACTGAAGCTTTCTTT
NA	TRBD2	TRBV7-8	TRBJ2-5	CASSLVERRGGNETQYF	TGTGCCAGCAGCTTAGTGGAACGGCGGGGGGGCAATGAGACCCAGTACTTC
NA	NA	TRBV11-3	TRBJ2-3	CASSLTTGTDTQYF	TGTGCCAGCAGCTTAACGACAGGCACAGATACGCAGTATTTT
NA	NA	TRBV11-2	TRBJ2-1	CASSFSGEQFF	TGTGCCAGCAGCTTTAGCGGTGAGCAGTTCTTC
NA	NA	TRBV27	TRBJ2-7	CASSPSSYEQYF	TGTGCCAGCAGTCCGTCCTCCTACGAGCAGTACTTC
NA	NA	TRBV7-2	TRBJ2-6	CASSRLSSGANVLTF	TGTGCCAGCAGCCGTCTTAGCTCTGGGGCCAACGTCCTGACTTTC
NA	NA	TRBV7-2	TRBJ1-2	CASSLDHGGVGYTF	TGTGCCAGCAGCTTAGATCATGGGGGCGTCGGCTACACCTTC
NA	NA	TRBV15	TRBJ2-7	CATSSRVYSYEQYF	TGTGCCACCAGCAGCCGGGTGTACTCCTACGAGCAGTACTTC
NA	NA	TRBV9	TRBJ1-5	CASSVGRGSDQPQHF	TGTGCCAGCAGCGTAGGGAGAGGGTCAGATCAGCCCCAGCATTTT
NA	NA	TRBV6-6	TRBJ1-3	CASGQTGNTIYF	TGTGCCAGCGGACAGACTGGAAACACCATATATTTT
NA	TRBD1	TRBV28	TRBJ2-7	CASSAFRDRGNNEQYF	TGTGCCAGCAGTGCCTTCCGGGACAGGGGAAACAACGAGCAGTACTTC
NA	NA	TRBV5-1	TRBJ1-1	CASSLDGQGHTEAFF	TGCGCCAGCAGCTTGGATGGCCAGGGGCACACTGAAGCTTTCTTT
NA	TRBD1	TRBV7-2	TRBJ1-2	CASSLTGGTNYGYTF	TGTGCCAGCAGCTTGACAGGGGGAACTAACTATGGCTACACCTTC
NA	NA	TRBV10-3	TRBJ1-2	CAISEQDKTNYGYTF	TGTGCCATCAGTGAACAGGATAAAACTAACTATGGCTACACCTTC
NA	NA	TRBV6-5	TRBJ1-2	CASSYSNRANYGYTF	TGTGCCAGCAGTTACTCAAACAGAGCTAACTATGGCTACACCTTC
NA	TRBD2	TRBV20-1	TRBJ2-1	CSAPWRGGQFF	TGCAGTGCCCCCTGGCGGGGGGGGCAGTTCTTC
NA	TRBD1	TRBV11-2	TRBJ1-5	CASSLEGQGYQPQHF	TGTGCCAGCAGCTTAGAGGGACAGGGGTATCAGCCCCAGCATTTT
NA	TRBD1	TRBV2	TRBJ1-5	CASSDSLTGGIQPQHF	TGTGCCAGCAGTGACTCCCTTACAGGGGGCATCCAGCCCCAGCATTTT
few	TRBD1	TRBV10-2	TRBJ2-7	CASSELRTGGPYEQYF	TGCGCCAGCAGTGAGTTGCGGACAGGGGGCCCCTACGAGCAGTACTTC
NA	NA	TRBV9	TRBJ2-1	CASSVDPDEQFF	TGTGCCAGCAGCGTAGATCCGGATGAGCAGTTCTTC
NA	NA	TRBV11-3	TRBJ2-3	CASSMGQKSDTQYF	TGTGCCAGCAGCATGGGACAAAAGTCAGATACGCAGTATTTT
NA	TRBD2	TRBV4-1	TRBJ2-3	CASSQDYLAGGIDTQYF	TGCGCCAGCAGCCAAGATTATTTGGCGGGGGGTATAGATACGCAGTATTTT
once	TRBD1	TRBV11-2	TRBJ2-5	CASSRATGGLETQYF	TGTGCCAGCAGCCGAGCGACAGGGGGCCTGGAGACCCAGTACTTC
NA	NA	TRBV7-3	TRBJ1-6	CASSLSQGYNSPLHF	TGTGCCAGCAGCTTAAGTCAGGGCTATAATTCACCCCTCCACTTT
NA	NA	TRBV3-1/TRBV3-2	TRBJ1-1	CASSQEVGVNTEAFF	TGTGCCAGCAGCCAAGAGGTAGGGGTGAACACTGAAGCTTTCTTT
NA	NA	TRBV10-1	TRBJ2-2	CASSENIGGVAGELFF	TGCGCCAGCAGTGAAAATATCGGCGGGGTTGCCGGGGAGCTGTTTTTT
NA	NA	TRBV24-1	TRBJ1-5	CATSGGGNQPQHF	TGTGCCACCAGCGGCGGCGGCAATCAGCCCCAGCATTTT
NA	TRBD2	TRBV6-5	TRBJ2-7	CASSYRGGMRIEQYF	TGTGCCAGCAGTTACAGGGGAGGGATGAGGATCGAGCAGTACTTC
NA	NA	TRBV19	TRBJ2-5	CASSIGLFAETQYF	TGTGCCAGTAGTATAGGACTGTTTGCCGAGACCCAGTACTTC